What follows is one TCR beta chain and its context. Its antigen is not known. These data are taken from a study of cytomegalovirus exposure and HLA in healthy donors. General observations from the study: Later on, a genetic analysis was performed. It linked a missense variant in DCLRE1C with V- and J-gene trimming of TCR beta. Serostatus for CMV was the only available immune exposure information.

Researchers ran the PCR with 60 Vbeta and 13 Jbeta primers. Sequencing was performed with immunoSEQ multiplex PCR; in TCRdb, only in-frame clones are kept and a portion is missing. This table holds roughly 140,000 clones. The CDR3 extends over 19 amino acids. Per the germline V gene, CDR1 is SGHAT and CDR2 is FQNNGV. V dropped 0 bases and J dropped 8; count of bases not matched to a gene: 17. The V gene is TRBV11-2, the J gene TRBJ2-1; 9 nucleotides align to TRBD2. The receptor was derived from a man aged 40-49 years in good health and CMV-seronegative. Material for sequencing was PBMCs. CDR3 residues: CASSLDHVPIAGESYEQFF. As DNA, the CDR3 is TGTGCCAGCAGCTTAGATCACGTCCCTATAGCGGGGGAAAGCTATGAGCAGTTCTTC.